Here is one TCR beta chain with its context. Its antigen is not identified. The data stem from a study of cytomegalovirus exposure and HLA in healthy donors. Germline-derived CDR1 and CDR2 are SGHRS and YFSETQ. The CDR3 consists of 15 residues. V gave up 3 bases and J gave up 2 bases, with 14 bases separating them. PCR was performed using 60 Vbeta and 13 Jbeta primers. Libraries were prepared by immunoSEQ multiplex PCR; TCRdb keeps only in-frame clonotypes and omits some of them. The sample carries about 130,000 clones, 70% to 80% recorded once. Overall study results and limits: A later analysis found TCR association rates differed by HLA locus, highest for DRB1 and lowest for HLA-C. Among TCR beta chains, those listed as cytomegalovirus-associated numbered over 150.

The gene calls are TRBV5-1 and TRBJ1-2, with D tentatively TRBD1 (5 bases). The material sequenced was PBMCs. The TCR was taken from a woman between 55 and 75 years old in good health and CMV-seropositive. Here the CDR3 reads CASSSVPTENYGYTF. The CDR3 DNA reads TGCGCCAGCAGCTCCGTACCGACAGAAAACTATGGCTACACCTTC. Variable domain in full (rest from reference TRBV5-1 and TRBJ1-2): KAGVTQTPRYLIKTRGQQVTLSCSPISGHRSVSWYQQTPGQGLQFLFEYFSETQRNKGNFPGRFSGRQFSNSRSEMNVSTLELGDSALYLCASSSVPTENYGYTFGSGTRLTVV.